Detailed here is one T cell receptor (beta chain). Its antigen is still unknown. The data stem from a study of T cell responses to AZD1222 COVID-19 vaccine. Study-wide findings and caveats: Nearly half of spike-specific TCRs reportedly target variant regions that are unmutated in the B.1.351 and B.1.1.7 variants. Rises in breadth and depth of Spike-specific TCRs came after two AZD1222 doses. Vaccine-associated CD4 TCRs spanned spike, dominant at 160-218 and 743-854. It should be noted that donors were predominantly white British and more often female, and clonal diversity was possibly underestimated.

Here immunoSEQ multiplex PCR was the method, and the copy in TCRdb shows in-frame clones only, minus some. This table has fewer than 120,000 clones, about 87% appearing once. CDR3 size: 12 residues. Germline V gene data show CDR1 as SGHDN and CDR2 as FVKESK. Germline trimming cut 4 bases from V and 6 bases from J; bases unmatched to any gene: 2. This rearrangement joins TRBV14 to TRBJ2-7, with TRBD1 matching 8 bases. This sequence originates from an adult in good health. Sequenced material: peripheral blood, taken on day 0 of AZD1222 vaccination. The CDR3 loop reads CASSLGTGEQYF. The CDR3 nucleotides are TGTGCCAGCAGCCTCGGGACAGGCGAGCAGTACTTC.